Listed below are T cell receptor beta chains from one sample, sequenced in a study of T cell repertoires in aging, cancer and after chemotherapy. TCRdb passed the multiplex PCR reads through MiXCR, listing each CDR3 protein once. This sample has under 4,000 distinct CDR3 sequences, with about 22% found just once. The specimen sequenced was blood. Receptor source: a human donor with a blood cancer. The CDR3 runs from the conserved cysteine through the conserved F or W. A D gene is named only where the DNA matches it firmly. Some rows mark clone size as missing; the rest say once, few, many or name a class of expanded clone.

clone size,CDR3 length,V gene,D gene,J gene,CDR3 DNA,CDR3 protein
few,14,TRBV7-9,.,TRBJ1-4,TGTGCCAGCAGCTTAGGTCAGGAGAATGAAAAACTGTTTTTT,CASSLGQENEKLFF
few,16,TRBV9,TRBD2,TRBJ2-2,TGTGCCAGCACCCTAGGACTAGCGGGAGGACCCGGGGAGCTGTTTTTT,CASTLGLAGGPGELFF
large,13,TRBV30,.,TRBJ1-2,TGTGCCTGGAGTGTCCGAGGGTGGAGTGGCTACACCTTC,CAWSVRGWSGYTF
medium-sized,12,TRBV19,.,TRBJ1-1,TGTGCCAGTTTTCGGAGGAACACTGAAGCTTTCTTT,CASFRRNTEAFF
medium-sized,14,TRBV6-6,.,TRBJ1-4,TGTGCCAGCAGTCAACAGGGTCGAGCGGAAAAACTGTTTTTT,CASSQQGRAEKLFF
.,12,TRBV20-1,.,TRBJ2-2,TGCAGTGCTGGCGAGGGGGCCGGGGAGCTGTTTTTT,CSAGEGAGELFF
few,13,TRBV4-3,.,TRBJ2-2,TGCGCCAGCAGCCAAGACAGGGTCGGGGAGCTGTTTTTT,CASSQDRVGELFF
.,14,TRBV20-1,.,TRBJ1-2,TGCAGTGCTAGGGCCGACCTTCGGAACTATGGCTACACCTTC,CSARADLRNYGYTF
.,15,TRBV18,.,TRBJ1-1,TGTGCCAGCTCACAAGTCACGGGCCACAACACTGAAGCTTTCTTT,CASSQVTGHNTEAFF
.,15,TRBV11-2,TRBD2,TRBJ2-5,TGTGCCAGCAGCTTAGTCTTCACGAGCGGGGGGACCCAGTACTTC,CASSLVFTSGGTQYF
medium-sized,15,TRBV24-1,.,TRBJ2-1,TGTGCCACCAGTGATTATAGCGCGCGTCACAATGAGCAGTTCTTC,CATSDYSARHNEQFF
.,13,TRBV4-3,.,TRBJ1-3,TGCGCCAGCAGCCCCAGGGGCGGAAACACCATATATTTT,CASSPRGGNTIYF
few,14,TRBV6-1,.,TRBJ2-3,TGTGCCAGCAGAATAGTGGGAGGTACAGATACGCAGTATTTT,CASRIVGGTDTQYF
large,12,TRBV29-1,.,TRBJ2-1,TGCAGCGCGACAGAAAGCTACAATGAGCAGTTCTTC,CSATESYNEQFF